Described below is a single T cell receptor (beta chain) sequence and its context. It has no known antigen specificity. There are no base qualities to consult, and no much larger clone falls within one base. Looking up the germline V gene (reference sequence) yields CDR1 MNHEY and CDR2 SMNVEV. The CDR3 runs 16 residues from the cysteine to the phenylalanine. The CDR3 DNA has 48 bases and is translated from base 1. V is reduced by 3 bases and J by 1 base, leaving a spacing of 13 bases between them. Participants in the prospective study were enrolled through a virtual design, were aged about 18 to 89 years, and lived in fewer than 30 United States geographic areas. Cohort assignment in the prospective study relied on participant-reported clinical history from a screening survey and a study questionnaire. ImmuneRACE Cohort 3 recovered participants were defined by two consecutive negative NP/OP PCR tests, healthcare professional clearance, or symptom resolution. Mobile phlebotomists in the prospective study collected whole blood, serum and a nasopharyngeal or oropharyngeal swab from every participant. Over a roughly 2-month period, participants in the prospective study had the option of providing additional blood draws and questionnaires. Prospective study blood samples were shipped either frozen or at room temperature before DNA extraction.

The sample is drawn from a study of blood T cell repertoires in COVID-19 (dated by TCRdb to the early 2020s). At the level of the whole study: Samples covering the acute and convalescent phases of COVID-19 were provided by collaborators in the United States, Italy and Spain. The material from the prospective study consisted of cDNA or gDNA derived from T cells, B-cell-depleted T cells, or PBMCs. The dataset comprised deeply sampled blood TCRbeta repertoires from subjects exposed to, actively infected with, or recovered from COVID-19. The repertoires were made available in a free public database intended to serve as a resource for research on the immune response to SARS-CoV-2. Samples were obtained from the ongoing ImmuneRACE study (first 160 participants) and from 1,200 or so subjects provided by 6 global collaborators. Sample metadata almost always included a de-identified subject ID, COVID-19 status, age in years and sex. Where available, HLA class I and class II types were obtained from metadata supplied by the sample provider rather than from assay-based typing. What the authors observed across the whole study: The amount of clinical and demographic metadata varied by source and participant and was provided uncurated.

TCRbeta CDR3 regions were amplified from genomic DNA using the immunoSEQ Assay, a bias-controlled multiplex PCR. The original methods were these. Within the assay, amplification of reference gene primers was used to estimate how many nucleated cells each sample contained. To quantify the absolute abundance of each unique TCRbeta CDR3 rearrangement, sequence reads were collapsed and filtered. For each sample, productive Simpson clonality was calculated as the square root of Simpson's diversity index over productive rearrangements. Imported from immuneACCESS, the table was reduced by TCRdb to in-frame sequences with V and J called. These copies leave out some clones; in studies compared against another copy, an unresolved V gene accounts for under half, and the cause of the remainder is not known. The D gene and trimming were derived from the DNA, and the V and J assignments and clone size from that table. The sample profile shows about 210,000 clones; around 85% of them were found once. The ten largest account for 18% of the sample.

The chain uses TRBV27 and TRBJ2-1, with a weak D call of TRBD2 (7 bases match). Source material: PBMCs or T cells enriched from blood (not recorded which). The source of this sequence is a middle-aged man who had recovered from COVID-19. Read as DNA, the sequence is TGTGCCAGCAGTTTGGGGGCGGGAGTATCCTACAATGAGCAGTTCTTC. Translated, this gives CASSLGAGVSYNEQFF.